Listed below are T cell receptor beta chains from one sample, sequenced in a study of OX40 agonist ivuxolimab in advanced cancers. TCRdb keeps only in-frame clones here, not all; method: immunoSEQ multiplex PCR. In the table there are around 36,000 clones, about 82% of which are singletons. The sample here was CD4+ or CD8+ T cells sorted from blood, taken in a trial of the OX40 agonist ivuxolimab. Receptor source: an adult with an advanced solid tumor such as melanoma, head and neck, liver or kidney cancer. Both conserved end residues are part of each CDR3. Part of the rows lack a size; the others show once, few, many or a class for expanded clones.

j_call: TRBJ1-6
cdr3_length: 13
clone_size: many
v_call: TRBV5-6
cdr3_aa: CASSQYRNSPLHF

j_call: TRBJ2-1
cdr3_length: 15
clone_size: few
v_call: TRBV9
cdr3_aa: CASSLAGHPFNEQFF

j_call: TRBJ1-2
cdr3_length: 12
clone_size: -
v_call: TRBV6-5
cdr3_aa: CASMTTGESYTF

j_call: TRBJ2-5
cdr3_length: 15
clone_size: -
v_call: TRBV6-5
cdr3_aa: CASSTRIHREETQYF

j_call: TRBJ2-7
cdr3_length: 14
clone_size: -
v_call: TRBV6-6
cdr3_aa: CASSYAGQADEQYF

j_call: TRBJ1-1
cdr3_length: 15
clone_size: few
v_call: TRBV11-2
cdr3_aa: CASSLERGQVTEAFF

j_call: TRBJ2-3
cdr3_length: 16
clone_size: -
v_call: TRBV7-9
cdr3_aa: CASSSLLAGNTDTQYF

j_call: TRBJ2-7
cdr3_length: 13
clone_size: -
v_call: TRBV7-2
cdr3_aa: CASSFGHRDEQYF

j_call: TRBJ1-1
cdr3_length: 15
clone_size: once
v_call: TRBV4-2
cdr3_aa: CASSQVAGLGTEAFF

j_call: TRBJ1-4
cdr3_length: 18
clone_size: -
v_call: TRBV9
cdr3_aa: CASSVYTGIGGEDEKLFF

j_call: TRBJ1-1
cdr3_length: 11
clone_size: few
v_call: TRBV19
cdr3_aa: CASSTGWEAFF

j_call: TRBJ1-2
cdr3_length: 13
clone_size: -
v_call: TRBV5-4
cdr3_aa: CASSVRGDYGYTF

j_call: TRBJ1-5
cdr3_length: 16
clone_size: -
v_call: TRBV6-1
cdr3_aa: CASSVSRQGWDQPQHF

j_call: -
cdr3_length: 14
clone_size: -
v_call: TRBV5-4
cdr3_aa: CASSFAGGTHEQYF

j_call: TRBJ2-2
cdr3_length: 17
clone_size: -
v_call: TRBV19
cdr3_aa: CASSITLAGVWTGELFF

j_call: TRBJ1-1
cdr3_length: 11
clone_size: -
v_call: TRBV7-9
cdr3_aa: CASSVNTEAFF

j_call: TRBJ2-1
cdr3_length: 12
clone_size: -
v_call: TRBV5-1
cdr3_aa: CASSGLGNEQFF

j_call: TRBJ2-7
cdr3_length: 14
clone_size: -
v_call: TRBV9
cdr3_aa: CASSPWGRNYEQYF

j_call: TRBJ1-4
cdr3_length: 13
clone_size: -
v_call: TRBV5-5
cdr3_aa: CASSLNQRGELFF

j_call: TRBJ2-2
cdr3_length: 14
clone_size: -
v_call: TRBV30
cdr3_aa: CAWSVGIPSRELFF

j_call: TRBJ2-1
cdr3_length: 17
clone_size: -
v_call: TRBV9
cdr3_aa: CASSPGTAGPKENEQFF

j_call: TRBJ1-1
cdr3_length: 13
clone_size: -
v_call: TRBV5-6
cdr3_aa: CASSPPGLIGAFF

j_call: TRBJ1-1
cdr3_length: 13
clone_size: -
v_call: TRBV28
cdr3_aa: CASSLTGNTEAFF

j_call: TRBJ1-5
cdr3_length: 15
clone_size: -
v_call: TRBV4-1
cdr3_aa: CASSLPGGNNQPQHF

j_call: TRBJ2-7
cdr3_length: 15
clone_size: -
v_call: TRBV28
cdr3_aa: CASSFVAALSDEQYF

j_call: TRBJ2-2
cdr3_length: 15
clone_size: -
v_call: TRBV2
cdr3_aa: CASSPPKTNTGELFF

j_call: TRBJ2-1
cdr3_length: 12
clone_size: -
v_call: TRBV25-1
cdr3_aa: CASRGPTDEQFF